Presented here are 27 T cell receptor beta chains from one specimen sequenced in a study of human T cells and chemical hapten exposure (dated by TCRdb to about 2021). Receptor amplification or capture employed RACE. TCRdb names NextSeq 500 as the instrument used. In TCRdb, the public reads were trimmed at Q25 with fastp and aligned with MiXCR, with productive beta chains retained. For every CDR3 protein sequence, its rows merge into one entry that carries the most common genes and DNA. The sample table holds tens of thousands of distinct CDR3 sequences, of which roughly 11% were seen once. The ten top clones hold 5.2% of the sample. The time point label, read with the paper, signifies: pre-sensitization, week 0. The label giving this sample's treatment or condition can be read as: therapeutic diphenylcyclopropenone sensitization with weekly scalp DPC. The sequencing here drew on whole blood, taken in connection with sensitization to the hapten diphenylcyclopropenone (DPC). The receptor source for this set is a woman aged 50 to 65 with alopecia areata. Some clones in this sample may be carry-over from other donors' samples.

A few counts support this clonotype. The V call is TRBV7-8, the J call TRBJ2-1; a weak D match, TRBD2 (5 bases). Germline V gives CDR1 SGHVS, CDR2 FQNEAQ. V was clipped by 5 bases and J by 8 bases, with 19 bases between them. This CDR3 spans 15 amino acids. The CDR3 DNA reads as TGTGCCAGCAGCACACAACCGGGAAGCCGCGATGAGCAGTTCTTC. As protein: CASSTQPGSRDEQFF.

This clonotype was seen at least ten times. As DNA, the CDR3 is TGTGCCAGCATGTCCTCTGGGGCCAACGTCCTGACTTTC. Protein: CASMSSGANVLTF. The gene calls are TRBV7-9 and TRBJ2-6; D call uncertain. Germline V gene data show CDR1 as SEHNR and CDR2 as FQNEAQ (reference sequence). The CDR3 is 13 residues long. V gave up 7 bases and J gave up 0 bases, with 4 bases separating them.

There are many counts of this clonotype. V gene TRBV10-1 combines with J gene TRBJ1-6, with 10 positions matching TRBD1. V was pared by 1 base and J by 2 bases, with 14 bases of the junction left unmatched. Germline V gene lookup returns CDR1 WNHNN and CDR2 SYGVQD (reference sequence). CDR3 length equals 21 residues. The CDR3 protein is CASSEWPLDRGDLTYNSPLHF. The CDR3 DNA reads as TGCGCCAGCAGTGAGTGGCCCCTGGACAGGGGGGATTTGACCTATAATTCACCCCTCCACTTT.

V usage is TRBV3-1 and J usage is TRBJ1-2; D not resolved. Germline loops: CDR1 LGHDT, CDR2 YNNKEL (reference sequence). The germline V and J ends were trimmed by 1 base and 14 bases, with 23 bases remaining between them. The CDR3 runs 15 residues. In DNA form, the CDR3 reads TGTGCCAGCAGCCAAGGCGCACGGACGGCACCCGCAGGAACCTTC. This gives the protein CASSQGARTAPAGTF.

This clonotype has ten or more counts. The chain links TRBV18 to TRBJ1-4; 8 bases line up with TRBD1. The germline V gene has CDR1 KGHSH and CDR2 LQKENI. CDR3 size: 13 residues. V gave up 6 bases and J gave up 4 bases; unmatched junction bases: 1. CDR3 sequence reads: CASSGQGNEKLFF. CDR3 DNA: TGTGCCAGCTCTGGACAGGGTAATGAAAAACTGTTTTTT.

This clonotype was seen at least ten times. The V gene is TRBV6-2 or TRBV6-3, the J gene TRBJ2-4, with D hard to call. Germline V gives CDR1 MNHEY, CDR2 SVGEGT. This CDR3 contains 14 residues. V lost 5 bases to trimming and J lost 1 base, with 9 bases between them. The CDR3 DNA is TGTGCCAGCAGTCGCGCCCCTGCCAAAAACATTCAGTACTTC. Translating gives CASSRAPAKNIQYF.

In its sample, this clonotype ranks as medium-sized (0.01 to 0.1%). The chain is built from TRBV6-2 or TRBV6-3 and TRBJ2-1, with TRBD2 matching 8 bases. The germline CDR1 and CDR2 sequences are MNHEY and SVGEGT. V trimming: 5 bases; J trimming: 8 bases; junction bases outside the gene matches: 14. CDR3 length: 16 residues. The CDR3 nucleotides are TGTGCCAGCAGTGAGGATGCGGGGGGCCCCAGGGATGAGCAGTTCTTC. This gives the protein CASSEDAGGPRDEQFF.

This clonotype was seen many times. CDR3 in amino acids: CASSLAGRAYEQYF. The CDR3 nucleotides are TGTGCCAGCAGCTTAGCGGGTCGGGCCTACGAGCAGTACTTC. V and J are TRBV7-2 and TRBJ2-7; D unclear. The germline V and J ends were trimmed by 0 bases and 2 bases, with 8 bases remaining between them. The CDR3 extends over 14 amino acids. CDR1 and CDR2 (germline): SGHTA, FQGNSA.

This clonotype was picked up a small number of times. The chain couples TRBV7-2 to TRBJ2-3, with D perhaps matching TRBD1 or TRBD2 (5 bases each). Germline CDR1 reads SGHTA; CDR2 reads FQGNSA. The CDR3 sequence is 16 residues long. Trimming left V 7 bases short and J 3 bases short, with 20 bases between. The CDR3 region is CASNNWGRGETDTQYF. The CDR3 region has the DNA TGTGCCAGCAACAATTGGGGACGGGGCGAGACAGATACGCAGTATTTT.

The chain uses TRBV11-2 and TRBJ1-2; 8 bases align to TRBD1. The CDR3 extends over 15 amino acids. V trimming: 5 bases; J trimming: 5 bases; junction bases outside the gene matches: 10. Germline V lookup: CDR1 SGHAT, CDR2 FQNNGV. In nucleotides, the CDR3 is TGTGCCAGCAGCATACAGGGGGTAGCTGTTTATGGCTACACCTTC. Residues: CASSIQGVAVYGYTF.

Many counts were recorded for this clonotype. The rearrangement joins TRBV9 to TRBJ2-3; 10 bases fit TRBD2. The CDR3 sequence is 17 residues long. Per the germline V gene, CDR1 is SGDLS and CDR2 is YYNGEE. The V segment lost 0 bases and the J segment 2 bases; nucleotides outside the gene matches: 6. The CDR3 DNA sequence: TGTGCCAGCAGCGTAGTCGGAACTAGCGGGGTCACAGATACGCAGTATTTT. As protein: CASSVVGTSGVTDTQYF.

This clonotype has just a few counts. The CDR3 DNA reads TGTGCCAGCAGCCAAGATCTGACCTGGAGGATGTACTTC. Encoded protein: CASSQDLTWRMYF. This chain joins TRBV14 and TRBJ2-7; a possible D gene is TRBD2 (5 bases). The CDR3 totals 13 residues. CDR1 and CDR2 from the germline V gene are SGHDN and FVKESK. Trimming left V 0 bases short and J 12 bases short, with 15 bases between.

This clonotype was seen more than once but under ten times. The chain has TRBV29-1 and TRBJ1-1; the D is unclear. The CDR3 totals 14 residues. Trimming removed 7 bases from V and 4 bases from J, with 19 bases in between. In germline, CDR1 is SQVTM, CDR2 ANQGSEA. CDR3 region: CSGLTAQTSTEAFF. The CDR3 region has the DNA TGCAGCGGCCTGACTGCCCAGACTTCCACTGAAGCTTTCTTT.

For this clonotype: A much bigger clone sits one base away, suggesting this may be a read error. The V call is TRBV3-1, the J call TRBJ1-2; D is possibly TRBD1 (6 bases). CDR3 length equals 15 residues. V was trimmed by 2 bases and J by 0 bases, leaving 10 bases between them. Germline V CDR1 and CDR2: LGHDT, YNNKEL (reference sequence). Here the CDR3 DNA reads TGTGCCAGCAGCCAAATCAGACAGGCTAACTATGGCTACACCTTC. Protein sequence: CASSQIRQANYGYTF.

The genes are TRBV2 and TRBJ1-1; D unclear. This CDR3 region has 13 residues. V lost 7 bases, J lost 1 base, and 10 bases lay in between. The germline CDR1 and CDR2 sequences are SNHLY and FYNNEI. The DNA of the CDR3 is TGTGCCAGCAATCCTTCGCCGAACACTGAAGCTTTCTTT. It yields the protein CASNPSPNTEAFF. Full variable domain (missing parts from reference TRBV2 and TRBJ1-1): EPEVTQTPSHQVTQMGQEVILRCVPISNHLYFYWYRQILGQKVEFLVSFYNNEISEKSEIFDDQFSVERPDGSNFTLKIRSTKLEDSAMYFCASNPSPNTEAFFGQGTRLTVV.

This clonotype was observed a handful of times. The chain is built from TRBV7-9 and TRBJ2-7, with 12 bases lining up with TRBD2. The CDR3 consists of 14 residues. Germline assignment: CDR1 SEHNR and CDR2 FQNEAQ (reference sequence). With V trimmed by 4 bases and J by 4 bases, 2 bases remained unmatched. The CDR3 region is CASSSTSGRYEQYF. In nucleotides, the CDR3 is TGTGCCAGCAGCTCGACTAGCGGGAGATACGAGCAGTACTTC.

This clonotype has a handful of counts. The rearrangement joins TRBV7-2 to TRBJ2-3, with D hard to call. The CDR3 runs 18 residues. CDR1 and CDR2 (germline): SGHTA, FQGNSA. Trimming removed 3 bases from V and 0 bases from J, with 19 bases in between. CDR3 sequence reads: CASSFGGNPLYSTDTQYF. The CDR3 nucleotides read TGTGCCAGCAGCTTCGGTGGTAACCCCCTCTATAGCACAGATACGCAGTATTTT.

This clonotype was counted between two and nine times. The chain couples TRBV28 to TRBJ2-7, with D perhaps matching TRBD2 (6 bases). CDR3 size: 14 residues. V dropped 3 bases and J dropped 3 bases, with 12 bases sitting between them. The germline gives CDR1 MDHEN, CDR2 SYDVKM. This CDR3 reads CASSFSTGGYEQYF. The CDR3 DNA is TGTGCCAGCAGTTTTAGTACCGGGGGCTACGAGCAGTACTTC.

At least ten counts were recorded for this clonotype. The gene calls are TRBV20-1 and TRBJ2-7, with TRBD1 as a possible D gene (6 bases). V was clipped by 1 base and J by 3 bases, with 16 bases between them. The germline V gene encodes CDR1 DFQATT and CDR2 SNEGSKA (reference sequence). The CDR3 sequence is 15 residues long. Here the CDR3 DNA reads TGCAGTGCTAGAGGTCCGGGACACTTAGTCTACGAGCAGTACTTC. It is translated as CSARGPGHLVYEQYF.

The chain carries TRBV30 and TRBJ2-2, with unresolved D. The V end lost 4 bases, the J end lost 4 bases, and 16 bases lay between the germline ends. Germline loops: CDR1 GTSNPN, CDR2 SVGIG (reference sequence). The CDR3 extends over 15 amino acids. CDR3 sequence reads: CAWISPGRVTGELFF. The DNA of the CDR3 is TGTGCCTGGATTTCTCCGGGCCGCGTCACCGGGGAGCTGTTTTTT.

Only a few counts were recorded for this clonotype. The chain is built from TRBV28 and TRBJ2-5; the match to TRBD1 covers 9 bases. This CDR3 region has 15 residues. Trimming took 5 bases from V and 5 from J; bases not matched to a gene: 9. Germline values: CDR1 MDHEN, CDR2 SYDVKM. The CDR3 here is CASSPQDRGVETQYF. CDR3 DNA: TGTGCCAGCAGTCCCCAGGACAGGGGCGTTGAGACCCAGTACTTC.

This clonotype was picked up one time. This may arise from a read error, as a much more abundant clone is one base away. The genes are TRBV12-3 or TRBV12-4 and TRBJ2-7; perhaps TRBD2 as D (6 bases). This CDR3 contains 15 residues. CDR3: CANSLWPGLRYEQYF. CDR3 sequence (DNA): TGTGCCAACAGTTTATGGCCGGGACTGCGCTACGAGCAGTACTTC.

This clonotype was picked up many times. The chain carries TRBV6-6 and TRBJ2-3; 11 bases fit TRBD2. J lost 2 bases, V lost 5 bases, and 3 bases had no gene match. From germline, CDR1 is MNHNY and CDR2 SVGAGI (reference sequence). The CDR3 length is 15 residues. Here the CDR3 reads CASSDSGGATDTQYF. The DNA for the CDR3 is TGTGCCAGCAGTGATAGCGGGGGGGCCACAGATACGCAGTATTTT.

This chain joins TRBV7-2 and TRBJ2-2; no clear D gene. Germline V CDR1 and CDR2: SGHTA, FQGNSA. The CDR3 runs to 14 residues. The V end was cut by 1 base, the J end by 4 bases, with 7 bases between. This chain's CDR3 is CASSLGVSTGELFF. In nucleotides, the CDR3 is TGTGCCAGCAGCTTAGGGGTCTCCACCGGGGAGCTGTTTTTT.

The chain couples TRBV3-1 to TRBJ2-1, with TRBD2 matching 9 bases. The CDR3 totals 16 residues. The V gene end was trimmed by 1 base and the J gene end by 6 bases; junction bases not matched to a gene: 7. Germline V CDR1 and CDR2: LGHDT, YNNKEL (reference sequence). CDR3 loop: CASSQGVGTSPNEQFF. The DNA for the CDR3 is TGTGCCAGCAGCCAAGGAGTCGGGACTAGCCCCAATGAGCAGTTCTTC.

This clonotype was seen repeatedly, ten times or more. CDR3 bases: TGTGCCAGCAGCAACTCCTACGAGCAGTACTTC. Its translation is CASSNSYEQYF. The genes are TRBV7-6 and TRBJ2-7; no clear D gene. The CDR3 has 11 amino acids. Trimming pared 5 bases from V and 0 bases from J, leaving 2 bases between. Germline lookup yields CDR1 SGHVS and CDR2 FNYEAQ.

V and J are TRBV24-1 and TRBJ1-5, with 7 bases matching TRBD1. Per the germline V gene, CDR1 is KGHDR and CDR2 is SFDVKD. There are 14 residues in the CDR3. J gave up 3 bases and V 5 bases, and 3 bases lay outside the gene matches. The CDR3 sequence: CATSGGGINQPQHF. The CDR3 DNA is TGTGCCACCAGTGGAGGGGGCATCAATCAGCCCCAGCATTTT.